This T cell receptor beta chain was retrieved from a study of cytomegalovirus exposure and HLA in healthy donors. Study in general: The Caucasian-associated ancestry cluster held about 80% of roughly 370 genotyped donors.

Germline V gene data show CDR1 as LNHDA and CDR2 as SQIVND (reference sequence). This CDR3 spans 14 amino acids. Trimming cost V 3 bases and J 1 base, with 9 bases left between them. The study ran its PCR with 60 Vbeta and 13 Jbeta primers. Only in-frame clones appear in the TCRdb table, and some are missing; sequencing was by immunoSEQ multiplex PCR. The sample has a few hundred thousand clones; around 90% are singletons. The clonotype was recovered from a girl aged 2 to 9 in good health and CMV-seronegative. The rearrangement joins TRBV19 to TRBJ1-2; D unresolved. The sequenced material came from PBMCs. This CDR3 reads CASSIQRINYGYTF. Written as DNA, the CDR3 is TGTGCCAGTAGTATCCAGAGGATTAACTATGGCTACACCTTC.